The rows below give T cell receptor beta chains drawn from one sample of a study of T cell repertoires in cytomegalovirus infection. MiXCR was run by TCRdb on the reads, yielding one entry per CDR3 protein. The table has 700,000 to 900,000 distinct CDR3 sequences, almost 30% seen once. These receptors have no known antigen. The sample in question was cultured CD8+ T cells from PBMCs, obtained from culture after CMV antigen stimulation. The receptor set was obtained from a human donor in good health (CMV status not recorded). Some clones in this sample may be carry-over from other donors' samples. Both conserved end residues are part of each CDR3. D genes are given only for firm matches. Clone size, where shown, is once, few, many, or a class for clones that have expanded.

j_gene | abundance | d_gene | v_gene | CDR3aa | CDR3nt
TRBJ1-3 | few | TRBD1 | TRBV12-3/TRBV12-4 | CASSLGPTGRGSTIYF | TGTGCCAGCAGTTTAGGACCGACAGGGCGGGGGTCGACCATATATTTT
TRBJ2-5 | . | TRBD1 | TRBV27 | CASSRRTGGFQETQYF | TGTGCCAGCAGTCGCCGGACAGGGGGCTTCCAAGAGACCCAGTACTTC
TRBJ1-2 | few | TRBD1 | TRBV3-1 | CASSHDRDRGYYGYTF | TGTGCCAGCAGCCATGACCGGGACAGGGGCTACTATGGCTACACCTTC
TRBJ2-3 | few | TRBD1 | TRBV20-1 | CSAQRLTGNTDTQYF | TGCAGTGCGCAGCGTCTGACAGGGAACACAGATACGCAGTATTTT
TRBJ2-5 | few | TRBD1 | TRBV24-1 | CATSDYQTGNQETQYF | TGTGCCACCAGTGATTACCAGACAGGGAACCAAGAGACCCAGTACTTC
TRBJ2-1 | . | TRBD2 | TRBV29-1 | CSVEGGSGGAFEQFF | TGCAGCGTTGAAGGTGGTAGCGGGGGGGCGTTCGAGCAGTTCTTC
TRBJ1-1 | many | . | TRBV12-3/TRBV12-4 | CASSLRVGNTEAFF | TGTGCCAGCAGTTTAAGGGTGGGGAACACTGAAGCTTTCTTT
TRBJ2-5 | . | TRBD2 | TRBV29-1 | CGVEIFSSGGAKTQYF | TGCGGCGTTGAGATTTTCTCTAGCGGGGGGGCGAAGACCCAGTACTTC
TRBJ1-1 | . | . | TRBV4-3 | CASSQDVGASTEAFF | TGCGCCAGCAGCCAAGATGTCGGGGCGAGTACTGAAGCTTTCTTT
TRBJ2-5 | . | . | TRBV18 | CASPRGGIETQYF | TGTGCCAGCCCCCGAGGGGGAATTGAGACCCAGTACTTC
TRBJ1-2 | . | . | TRBV12-5 | CASGLGPTHGYTF | TGTGCTAGTGGTTTGGGGCCTACTCATGGCTACACCTTC
TRBJ1-1 | many | TRBD1 | TRBV12-5 | CASGSTGATEAFF | TGTGCTAGTGGTTCGACAGGGGCTACTGAAGCTTTCTTT
TRBJ2-3 | . | . | TRBV10-2 | CASSEPSTDTQYF | TGCGCCAGCAGTGAGCCAAGCACAGATACGCAGTATTTT
TRBJ2-5 | few | . | TRBV27 | CASSRTWGSVQETQYF | TGTGCCAGCAGCCGGACCTGGGGTAGCGTCCAAGAGACCCAGTACTTC
TRBJ2-2 | few | . | TRBV6-2/TRBV6-3 | CASSFKGGNTGELFF | TGTGCCAGCAGCTTCAAGGGGGGGAACACCGGGGAGCTGTTTTTT
TRBJ1-2 | . | . | TRBV6-5 | CASSTTGIYGYTF | TGTGCCAGCAGCACCACAGGGATCTATGGCTACACCTTC
TRBJ1-1 | . | . | TRBV5-4 | CASSPQGTPEAFF | TGTGCCAGCAGCCCTCAGGGGACCCCTGAAGCTTTCTTT
TRBJ2-1 | few | . | TRBV5-1 | CASSPPAYNEQFF | TGCGCCAGCAGCCCGCCCGCGTACAATGAGCAGTTCTTC
TRBJ2-3 | few | TRBD2 | TRBV27 | CASSLYPGLASVTQYF | TGTGCCAGCAGTTTATACCCGGGACTAGCGTCAGTTACGCAGTATTTT
TRBJ2-1 | . | TRBD1 | TRBV7-6 | CASSFSRGPINEQFF | TGTGCCAGCAGCTTTAGTAGGGGGCCGATCAATGAGCAGTTCTTC
TRBJ1-5 | . | . | TRBV20-1 | CSAREGTWVDQPQHF | TGCAGTGCTAGAGAGGGGACATGGGTCGATCAGCCCCAGCATTTT
TRBJ2-2 | . | TRBD2 | TRBV12-3/TRBV12-4 | CASSFLTSGGTNTGELFF | TGTGCCAGCAGTTTTCTGACTAGCGGGGGCACAAACACCGGGGAGCTGTTTTTT
TRBJ2-1 | few | . | TRBV12-3/TRBV12-4 | CASSLTLGSVDEQFF | TGTGCCAGCAGTTTAACCCTGGGTAGCGTAGATGAGCAGTTCTTC
TRBJ1-1 | . | . | TRBV25-1 | CASSERGIEAFF | TGTGCCAGCAGTGAACGGGGGATTGAAGCTTTCTTT
TRBJ1-2 | many | TRBD1 | TRBV7-2 | CASSRPQLWTGEPLTTDGYTF | TGTGCCAGCAGTCGTCCTCAACTATGGACAGGGGAGCCCCTAACGACTGATGGCTACACCTTC
TRBJ1-3 | . | . | TRBV7-6 | CASTPDTGSGNTIYF | TGTGCCAGCACCCCGGACACGGGATCTGGAAACACCATATATTTT
TRBJ2-3 | few | . | TRBV12-3/TRBV12-4 | CASSLAQYF | TGTGCCAGCAGTTTAGCGCAGTATTTT
TRBJ1-1 | . | TRBD1 | TRBV9 | CASSVPRGHTEAFF | TGTGCCAGCAGCGTTCCCAGGGGGCACACTGAAGCTTTCTTT